This TCR beta chain was sequenced during a study of spatial heterogeneity in lung cancer. About the study: Sequence detection consistently recorded a greater number of beta-chain than alpha-chain sequences.

Indicated time point: sample taken at primary tumor resection. Patients with untreated early-stage non-small cell lung cancer, numbering 55 to 80, were the donors. Unsorted whole RNA from tumor, nontumor lung or frozen PBMC underwent sequencing. Germline assignment: CDR1 MNHNS and CDR2 SASEGT. V was pared by 2 bases and J by 5 bases, with 1 base of the junction left unmatched. The CDR3 sequence is 13 residues long. About this clonotype itself: No antigen is known for it.

Study results and caveats: Tracking of tumor mutation counts was seen in expanded intratumoral alpha and beta TCR counts.

One entry per CDR3 protein, called by TCRdb with MiXCR from the 5' RACE reads. The sample contains approximately 9,700 distinct CDR3 sequences, roughly 8% of which appear only once. The origin of this receptor is a male donor with early-stage non-small cell lung cancer. Material: lung tumor tissue, obtained at surgery. The J gene is TRBJ1-2, the V gene TRBV6-1; the match to TRBD1 covers 8 bases. The CDR3 loop reads CASSEQGAYGYTF. The CDR3 region has the DNA TGTGCCAGCAGTGAACAGGGGGCATATGGCTACACCTTC.